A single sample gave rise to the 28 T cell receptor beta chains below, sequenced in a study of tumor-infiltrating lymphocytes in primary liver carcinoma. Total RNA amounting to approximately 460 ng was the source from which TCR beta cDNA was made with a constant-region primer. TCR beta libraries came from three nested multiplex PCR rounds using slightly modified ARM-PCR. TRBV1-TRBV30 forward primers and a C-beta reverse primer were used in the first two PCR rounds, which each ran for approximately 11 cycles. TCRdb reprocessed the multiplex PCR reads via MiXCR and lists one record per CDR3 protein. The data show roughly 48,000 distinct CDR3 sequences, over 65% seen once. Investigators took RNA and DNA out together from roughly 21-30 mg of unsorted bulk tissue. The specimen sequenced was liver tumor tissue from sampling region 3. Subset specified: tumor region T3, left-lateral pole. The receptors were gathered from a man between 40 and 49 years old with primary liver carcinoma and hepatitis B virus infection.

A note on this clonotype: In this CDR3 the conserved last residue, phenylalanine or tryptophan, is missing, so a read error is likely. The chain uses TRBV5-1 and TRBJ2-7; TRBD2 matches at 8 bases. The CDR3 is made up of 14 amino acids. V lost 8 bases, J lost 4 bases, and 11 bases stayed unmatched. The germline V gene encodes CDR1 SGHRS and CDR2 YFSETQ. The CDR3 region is CASSLTGGGYEQYL. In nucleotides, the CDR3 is TGCGCCAGTAGCCTAACGGGAGGGGGATACGAGCAGTACCTC.

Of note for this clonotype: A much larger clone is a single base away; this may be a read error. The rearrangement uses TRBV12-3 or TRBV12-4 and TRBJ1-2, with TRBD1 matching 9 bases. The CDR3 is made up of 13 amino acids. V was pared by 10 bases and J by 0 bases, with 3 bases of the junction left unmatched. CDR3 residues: CANRQGANYGYTF. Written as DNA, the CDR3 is TGTGCCAACAGACAGGGGGCTAACTATGGCTACACCTTC.

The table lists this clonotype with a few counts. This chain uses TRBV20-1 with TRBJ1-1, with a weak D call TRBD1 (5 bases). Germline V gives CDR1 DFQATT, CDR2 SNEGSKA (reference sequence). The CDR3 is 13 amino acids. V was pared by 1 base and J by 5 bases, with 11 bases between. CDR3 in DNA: TGCAGTGCTAGAGCTTGGGGGGGAACTGAAGCTTTCTTT. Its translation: CSARAWGGTEAFF.

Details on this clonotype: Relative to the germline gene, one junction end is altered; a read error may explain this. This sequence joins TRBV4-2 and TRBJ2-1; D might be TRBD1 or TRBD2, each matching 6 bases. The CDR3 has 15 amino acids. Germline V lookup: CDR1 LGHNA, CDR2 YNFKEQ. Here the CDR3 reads CASRQDLGGRGEQFF. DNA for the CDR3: TGTGCCAGCCGCCAAGACTTAGGGGGGCGCGGTGAGCAGTTCTTC.

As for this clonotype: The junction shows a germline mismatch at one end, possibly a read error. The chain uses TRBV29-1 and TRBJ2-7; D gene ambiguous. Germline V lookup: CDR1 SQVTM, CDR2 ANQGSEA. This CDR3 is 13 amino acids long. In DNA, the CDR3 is TGCAGCGTTGGAAGCTCTGCGTCCCACGAGCAATACTTC. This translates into CSVGSSASHEQYF.

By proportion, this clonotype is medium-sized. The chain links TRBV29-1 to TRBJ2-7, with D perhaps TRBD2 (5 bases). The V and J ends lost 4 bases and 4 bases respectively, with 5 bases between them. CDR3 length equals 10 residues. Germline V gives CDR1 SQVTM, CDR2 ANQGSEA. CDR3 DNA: TGCAGCGTTGGGGAGTACGAGCAGTACTTC. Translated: CSVGEYEQYF.

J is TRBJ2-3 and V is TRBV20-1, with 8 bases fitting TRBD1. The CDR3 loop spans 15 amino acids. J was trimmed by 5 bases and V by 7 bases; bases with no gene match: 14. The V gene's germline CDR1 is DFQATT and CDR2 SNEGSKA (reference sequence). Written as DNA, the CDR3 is TGCAGTGGCATCGGGACAGGATCTTTCAGAGATACGCAGTATTTT. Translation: CSGIGTGSFRDTQYF.

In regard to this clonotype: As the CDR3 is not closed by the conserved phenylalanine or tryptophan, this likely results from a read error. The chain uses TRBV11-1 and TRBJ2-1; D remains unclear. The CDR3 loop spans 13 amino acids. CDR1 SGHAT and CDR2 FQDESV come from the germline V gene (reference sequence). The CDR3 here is CASGLGWANEQFV. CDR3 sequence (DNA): TGTGCCAGCGGCTTAGGCTGGGCAAATGAGCAGTTCGTC.

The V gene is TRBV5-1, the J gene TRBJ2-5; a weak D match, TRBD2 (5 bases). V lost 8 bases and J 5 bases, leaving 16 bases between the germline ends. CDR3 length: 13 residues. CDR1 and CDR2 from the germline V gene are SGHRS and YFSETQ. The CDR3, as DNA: TGCGCCAGAAGCCGCGGACTGGAGGAGACCCAGTACTTC. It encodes CARSRGLEETQYF.

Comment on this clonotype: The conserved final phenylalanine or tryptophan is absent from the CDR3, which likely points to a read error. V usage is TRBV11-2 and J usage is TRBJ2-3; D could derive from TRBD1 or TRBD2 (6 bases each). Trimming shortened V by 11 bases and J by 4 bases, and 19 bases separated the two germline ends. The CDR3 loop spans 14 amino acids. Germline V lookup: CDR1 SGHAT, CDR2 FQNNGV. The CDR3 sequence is CAGGTREPADTQYL. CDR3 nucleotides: TGTGCCGGAGGGACACGGGAGCCTGCAGATACGCAGTATTTA.

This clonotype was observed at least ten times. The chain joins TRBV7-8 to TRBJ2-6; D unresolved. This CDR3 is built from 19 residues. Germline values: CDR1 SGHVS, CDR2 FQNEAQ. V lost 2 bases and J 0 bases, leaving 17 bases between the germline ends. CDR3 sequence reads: CASSLKASVDASGANVLTF. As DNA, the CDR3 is TGTGCCAGCAGCTTAAAAGCAAGCGTCGACGCCTCTGGGGCCAACGTCCTGACTTTC.

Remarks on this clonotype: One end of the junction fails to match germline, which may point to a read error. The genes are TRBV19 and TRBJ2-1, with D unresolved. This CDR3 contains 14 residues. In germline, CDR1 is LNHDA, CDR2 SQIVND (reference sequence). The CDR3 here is CTSSIGRAYNERFF. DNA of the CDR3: TGTACCAGTAGTATAGGACGGGCCTACAATGAGCGGTTCTTC.

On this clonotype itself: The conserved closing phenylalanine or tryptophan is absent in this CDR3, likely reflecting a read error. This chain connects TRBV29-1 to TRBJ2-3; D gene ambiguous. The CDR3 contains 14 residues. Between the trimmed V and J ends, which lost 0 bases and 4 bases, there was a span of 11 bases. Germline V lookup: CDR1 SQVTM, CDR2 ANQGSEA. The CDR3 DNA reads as TGCAGCGTTGAAGATAACGCTGGCGCAGATACGCAGTATTAT. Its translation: CSVEDNAGADTQYY.

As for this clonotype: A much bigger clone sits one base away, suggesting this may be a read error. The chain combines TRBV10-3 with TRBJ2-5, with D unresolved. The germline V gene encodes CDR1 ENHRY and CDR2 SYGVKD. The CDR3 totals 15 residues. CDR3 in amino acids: CAISDPDKYQEIQYF. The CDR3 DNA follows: TGTGCCATCAGTGACCCCGACAAGTACCAAGAGATCCAGTACTTC.

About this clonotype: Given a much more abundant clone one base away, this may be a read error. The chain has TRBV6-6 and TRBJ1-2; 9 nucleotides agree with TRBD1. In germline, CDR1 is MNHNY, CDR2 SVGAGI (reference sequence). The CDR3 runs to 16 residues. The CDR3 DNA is TGTGCCAGCAGTTCCCCACGGACAGGGGAGAACTATGTCTACACCTTC. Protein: CASSSPRTGENYVYTF.

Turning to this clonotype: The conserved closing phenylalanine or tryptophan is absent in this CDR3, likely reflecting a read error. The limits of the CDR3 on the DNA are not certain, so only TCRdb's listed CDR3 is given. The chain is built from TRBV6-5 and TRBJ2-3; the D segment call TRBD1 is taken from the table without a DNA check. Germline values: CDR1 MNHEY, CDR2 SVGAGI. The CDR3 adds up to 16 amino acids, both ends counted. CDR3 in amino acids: CASSSDRGRATDTEYL.

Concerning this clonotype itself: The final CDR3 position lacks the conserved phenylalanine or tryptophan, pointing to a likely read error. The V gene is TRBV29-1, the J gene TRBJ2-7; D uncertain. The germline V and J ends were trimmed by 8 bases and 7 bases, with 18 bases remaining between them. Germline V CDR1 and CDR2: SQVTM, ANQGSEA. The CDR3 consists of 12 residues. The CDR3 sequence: CSSRLNLGEQYY. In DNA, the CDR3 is TGCAGCTCACGGCTGAATTTGGGAGAGCAGTACTAC.

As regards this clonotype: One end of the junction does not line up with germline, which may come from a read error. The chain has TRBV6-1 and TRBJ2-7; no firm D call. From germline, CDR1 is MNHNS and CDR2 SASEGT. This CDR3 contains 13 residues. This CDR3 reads CACSEWVLYEQYF. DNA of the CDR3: TGTGCCTGCAGCGAATGGGTTTTATACGAGCAGTACTTC.

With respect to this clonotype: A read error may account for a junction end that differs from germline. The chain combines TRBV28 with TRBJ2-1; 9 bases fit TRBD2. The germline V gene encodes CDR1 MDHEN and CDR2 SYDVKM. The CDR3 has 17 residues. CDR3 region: CASSLHYGLARVVEQFF. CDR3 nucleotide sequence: TGTGCTAGCAGTCTACATTATGGACTAGCGAGGGTAGTTGAGCAGTTCTTC.

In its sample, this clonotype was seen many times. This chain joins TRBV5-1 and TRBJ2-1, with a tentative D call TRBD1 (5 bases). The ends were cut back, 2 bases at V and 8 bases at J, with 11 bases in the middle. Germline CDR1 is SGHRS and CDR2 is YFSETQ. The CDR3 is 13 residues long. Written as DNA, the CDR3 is TGCGCCAGCAGCTTAAGGGGTATCTATGAGCAGTTCTTC. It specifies CASSLRGIYEQFF.

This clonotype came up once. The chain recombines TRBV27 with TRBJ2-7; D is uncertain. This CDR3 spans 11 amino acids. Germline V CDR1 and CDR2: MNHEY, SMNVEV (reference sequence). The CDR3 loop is CTCTRIYEQYF. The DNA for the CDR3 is TGTACCTGCACAAGGATCTACGAGCAGTACTTC.

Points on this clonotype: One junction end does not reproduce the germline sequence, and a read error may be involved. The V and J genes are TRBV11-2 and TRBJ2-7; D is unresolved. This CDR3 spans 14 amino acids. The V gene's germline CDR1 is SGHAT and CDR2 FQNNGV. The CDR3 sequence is CVSSLTDTAYEQYF. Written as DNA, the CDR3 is TGTGTCAGCAGCTTAACTGATACTGCCTATGAGCAGTACTTC. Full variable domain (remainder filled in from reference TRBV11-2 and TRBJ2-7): EAGVAQSPRYKIIEKRQSVAFWCNPISGHATLYWYQQILGQGPKLLIQFQNNGVVDDSQLPKDRFSAERLKGVDSTLKIQPAKLEDSAVYLCVSSLTDTAYEQYFGPGTRLTVT.

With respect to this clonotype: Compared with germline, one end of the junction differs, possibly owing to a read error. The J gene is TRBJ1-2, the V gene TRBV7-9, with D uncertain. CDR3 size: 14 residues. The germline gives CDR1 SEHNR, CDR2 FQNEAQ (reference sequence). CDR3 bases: TGTGCCAGCAGCTTAGAAATAGCTAACTATGGTTACACCTTC. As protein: CASSLEIANYGYTF.

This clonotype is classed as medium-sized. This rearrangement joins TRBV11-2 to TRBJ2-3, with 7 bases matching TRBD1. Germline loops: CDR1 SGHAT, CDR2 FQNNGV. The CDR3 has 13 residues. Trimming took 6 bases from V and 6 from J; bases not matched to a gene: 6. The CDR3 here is CASRTGNVDTQYF. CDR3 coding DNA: TGTGCCAGCAGGACAGGGAACGTGGATACGCAGTATTTT.

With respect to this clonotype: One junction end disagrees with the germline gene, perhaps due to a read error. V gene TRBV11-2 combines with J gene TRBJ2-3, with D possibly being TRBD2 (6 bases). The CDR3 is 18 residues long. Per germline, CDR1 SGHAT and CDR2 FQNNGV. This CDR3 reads CARSLGPPSDLSIDTLYF. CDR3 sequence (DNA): TGTGCCAGGAGCTTAGGACCCCCTAGCGACCTCAGCATAGATACGCTGTATTTT. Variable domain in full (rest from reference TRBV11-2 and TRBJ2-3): EAGVAQSPRYKIIEKRQSVAFWCNPISGHATLYWYQQILGQGPKLLIQFQNNGVVDDSQLPKDRFSAERLKGVDSTLKIQPAKLEDSAVYLCARSLGPPSDLSIDTLYFGPGTRLTVL.

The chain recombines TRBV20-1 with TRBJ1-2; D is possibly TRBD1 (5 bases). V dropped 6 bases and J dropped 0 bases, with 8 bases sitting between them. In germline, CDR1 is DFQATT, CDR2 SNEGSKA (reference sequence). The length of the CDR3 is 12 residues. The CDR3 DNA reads TGCAGTGCACAGACAGCTAACTATGGCTACACCTTC. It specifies CSAQTANYGYTF.

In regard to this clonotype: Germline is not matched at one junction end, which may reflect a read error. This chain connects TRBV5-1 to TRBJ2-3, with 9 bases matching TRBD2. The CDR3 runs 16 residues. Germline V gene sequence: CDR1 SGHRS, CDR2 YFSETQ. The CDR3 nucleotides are TGCGCCAGCAGCTTGAATCATAGCGGGAGTGGAGATACGAAGTATTTT. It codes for CASSLNHSGSGDTKYF.

CDR3 nucleotides: TGTGCCAGTAGTATAAACAGTTACAATGAGCAGTTCTTC. It translates to CASSINSYNEQFF. The J gene is TRBJ2-1, the V gene TRBV19; D unclear. Per germline, CDR1 LNHDA and CDR2 SQIVND (reference sequence). CDR3 length: 13 residues. V lost 2 bases to trimming and J lost 4 bases, with 6 bases between them.